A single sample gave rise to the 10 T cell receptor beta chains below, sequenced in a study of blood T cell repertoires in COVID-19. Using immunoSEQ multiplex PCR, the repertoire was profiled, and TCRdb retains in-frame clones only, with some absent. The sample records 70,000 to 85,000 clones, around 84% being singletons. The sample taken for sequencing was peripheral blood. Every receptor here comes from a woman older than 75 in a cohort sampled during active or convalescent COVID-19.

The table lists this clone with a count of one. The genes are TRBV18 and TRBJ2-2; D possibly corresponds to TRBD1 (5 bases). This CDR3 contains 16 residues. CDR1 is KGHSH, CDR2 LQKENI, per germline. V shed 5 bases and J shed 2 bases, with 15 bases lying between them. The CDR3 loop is CASSATGQINTGELFF. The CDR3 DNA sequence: TGTGCCAGCTCAGCCACCGGACAAATAAACACCGGGGAGCTGTTTTTT.

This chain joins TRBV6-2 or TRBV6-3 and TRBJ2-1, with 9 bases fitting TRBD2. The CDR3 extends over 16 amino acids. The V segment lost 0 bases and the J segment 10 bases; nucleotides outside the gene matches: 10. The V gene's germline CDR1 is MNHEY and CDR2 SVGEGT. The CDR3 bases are TGTGCCAGCAGTTACTCGATGAGTGGCGGGAGGGCCGAGCAGTTCTTC. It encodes CASSYSMSGGRAEQFF.

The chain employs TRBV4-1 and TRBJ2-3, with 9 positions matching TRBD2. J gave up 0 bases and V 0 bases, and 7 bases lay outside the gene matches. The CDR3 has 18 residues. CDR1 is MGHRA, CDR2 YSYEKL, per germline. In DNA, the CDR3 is TGCGCCAGCAGCCAAGACGTGGGCCTAGCGGGAAGCACAGATACGCAGTATTTT. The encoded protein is CASSQDVGLAGSTDTQYF.

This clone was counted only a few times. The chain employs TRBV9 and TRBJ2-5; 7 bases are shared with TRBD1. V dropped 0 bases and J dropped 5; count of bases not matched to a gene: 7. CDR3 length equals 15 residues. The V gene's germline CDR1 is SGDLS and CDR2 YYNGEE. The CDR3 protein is CASSVATDRVETQYF. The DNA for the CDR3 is TGTGCCAGCAGCGTAGCCACTGACAGGGTGGAGACCCAGTACTTC. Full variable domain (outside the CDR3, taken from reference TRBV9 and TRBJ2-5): DSGVTQTPKHLITATGQRVTLRCSPRSGDLSVYWYQQSLDQGLQFLIQYYNGEERAKGNILERFSAQQFPDLHSELNLSSLELGDSALYFCASSVATDRVETQYFGPGTRLLVL.

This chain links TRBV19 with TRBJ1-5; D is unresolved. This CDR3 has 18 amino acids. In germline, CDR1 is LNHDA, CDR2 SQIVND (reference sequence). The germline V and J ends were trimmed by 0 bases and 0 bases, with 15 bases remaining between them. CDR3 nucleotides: TGTGCCAGTAGTATAGATAGTCAGACACCCTATAGCAATCAGCCCCAGCATTTT. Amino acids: CASSIDSQTPYSNQPQHF.

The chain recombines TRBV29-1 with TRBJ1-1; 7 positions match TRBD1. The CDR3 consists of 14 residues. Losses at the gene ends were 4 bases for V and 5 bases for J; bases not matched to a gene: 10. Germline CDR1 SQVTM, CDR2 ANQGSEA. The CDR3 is CSVGGGGGQTEAFF. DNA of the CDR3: TGCAGCGTTGGAGGAGGGGGCGGTCAGACTGAAGCTTTCTTT.

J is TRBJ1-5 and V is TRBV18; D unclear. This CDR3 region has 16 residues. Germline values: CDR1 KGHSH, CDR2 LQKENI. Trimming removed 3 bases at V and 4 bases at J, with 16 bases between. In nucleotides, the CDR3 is TGTGCCAGCTCACCGCCCCCGGGAGGTGAGAATCAGCCCCAGCATTTT. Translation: CASSPPPGGENQPQHF. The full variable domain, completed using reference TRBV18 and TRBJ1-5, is NAGVMQNPRHLVRRRGQEARLRCSPMKGHSHVYWYRQLPEEGLKFMVYLQKENIIDESGMPKERFSAEFPKEGPSILRIQQVVRGDSAAYFCASSPPPGGENQPQHFGDGTRLSIL.

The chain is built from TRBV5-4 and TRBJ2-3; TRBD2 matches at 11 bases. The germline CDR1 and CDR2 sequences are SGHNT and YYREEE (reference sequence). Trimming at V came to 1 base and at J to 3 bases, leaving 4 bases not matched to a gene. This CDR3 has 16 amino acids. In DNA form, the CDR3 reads TGTGCCAGCAGCTTGTCCCCTAGCGGGAGGACAGATACGCAGTATTTT. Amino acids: CASSLSPSGRTDTQYF.

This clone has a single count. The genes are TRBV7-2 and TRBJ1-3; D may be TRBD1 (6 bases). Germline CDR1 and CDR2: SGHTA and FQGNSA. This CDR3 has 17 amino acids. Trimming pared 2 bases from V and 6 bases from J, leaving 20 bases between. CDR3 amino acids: CASSLTARRGRVNTIYF. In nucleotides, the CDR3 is TGTGCCAGCAGCTTAACCGCCCGGCGGGGGCGCGTAAACACCATATATTTT.

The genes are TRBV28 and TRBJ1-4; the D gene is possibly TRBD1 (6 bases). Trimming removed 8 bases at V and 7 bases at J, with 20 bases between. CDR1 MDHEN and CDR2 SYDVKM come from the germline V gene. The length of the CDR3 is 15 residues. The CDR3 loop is CASGESTGLGEKLFF. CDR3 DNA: TGTGCCAGCGGCGAAAGTACAGGGTTAGGTGAAAAACTGTTTTTT. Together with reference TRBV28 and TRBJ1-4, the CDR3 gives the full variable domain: DVKVTQSSRYLVKRTGEKVFLECVQDMDHENMFWYRQDPGLGLRLIYFSYDVKMKEKGDIPEGYSVSREKKERFSLILESASTNQTSMYLCASGESTGLGEKLFFGSGTQLSVL.